The 4 T cell receptor beta chains listed next were all sequenced from one sample in a study of blood T cells in healthy people across ages. Next came a second PCR, run for about 6 to 12 cycles, which used a sample-barcoded 5' primer along with a J-beta primer mix. TCRdb ran MiXCR on the 5' RACE reads and lists one entry per CDR3 protein. The sample lists about 1,400,000 distinct CDR3 sequences, around two fifths occurring once. Sequences were obtained from blood. These TCRs come from a woman aged 18-30 years in good health.

As to this clonotype: A much bigger clone sits one base away, suggesting this may be a read error. This chain connects TRBV29-1 to TRBJ2-7, with D perhaps assigned TRBD1 or TRBD2 (6 bases each). The germline V gene encodes CDR1 SQVTM and CDR2 ANQGSEA. The CDR3 is 14 residues long. CDR3 sequence reads: CNVSAGAGDYEQYF. In DNA, the CDR3 is TGCAACGTCTCAGCGGGCGCAGGGGACTACGAGCAGTACTTC.

Notes on this clonotype: A much larger clone is a single base away; this may be a read error. This chain uses TRBV10-3 with TRBJ2-1; no reliable D call. CDR1 ENHRY and CDR2 SYGVKD come from the germline V gene. This CDR3 comprises 12 residues. CDR3 amino acids: CVISEFGREQFF. CDR3 DNA: TGTGTCATCAGTGAGTTCGGCCGGGAGCAGTTCTTC.

The chain is built from TRBV10-3 and TRBJ1-5; TRBD1 matches 7 bases. The length of the CDR3 is 16 residues. Trimming took 0 bases from V and 6 from J; bases not matched to a gene: 8. Germline-derived CDR1 and CDR2 are ENHRY and SYGVKD. The CDR3 coding sequence is TGTGCCATCAGTGAGTCGACAGGGACCGGAGGTCAGCCCCAGCATTTT. This codes for CAISESTGTGGQPQHF.

The chain couples TRBV10-3 to TRBJ1-4; D gene uncertain. The germline V and J ends were trimmed by 4 bases and 8 bases, with 8 bases remaining between them. The CDR3 length is 12 residues. Germline V gives CDR1 ENHRY, CDR2 SYGVKD. The CDR3 DNA follows: TGTGCCATCAGTGGGGGTAACGAAAAACTGTTTTTT. Its protein product is CAISGGNEKLFF.